This T cell receptor beta chain came from a study of blood T cell repertoires in COVID-19 (dated by TCRdb to about 2020). With regard to the full study: Samples covering the acute and convalescent phases of COVID-19 were provided by collaborators in the United States, Italy and Spain. The prospective study material was composed of cDNA or gDNA derived from T cells, B-cell-depleted T cells, or PBMCs. The dataset comprised deeply sampled blood TCRbeta repertoires from subjects exposed to, actively infected with, or recovered from COVID-19. A freely available public database, intended as a resource for researchers studying the immune response to SARS-CoV-2, is where the repertoires were released. The samples were drawn from two sources: the first 160 participants of the ongoing ImmuneRACE study, and 950 to 1,500 subjects contributed by 6 global collaborators. Sample metadata almost always included a de-identified subject ID, COVID-19 status, age in years and sex. Where available, HLA class I and class II types were obtained from metadata supplied by the sample provider rather than from assay-based typing. General study outcomes and caveats: The quantity of clinical and demographic metadata differed by source and by participant and was supplied without curation.

The germline V gene supplies CDR1 SGHRS and CDR2 YFSETQ. The junction shows trimming of 4 bases on V and 2 bases on J, and the gene matches do not reach 7 bases of it. CDR3 length: 16 amino acids, cysteine to phenylalanine. Only CDR3 DNA is held: 48 bases, read in frame from base 1. This clone was seen only once. No cognate antigen has been identified for it. No per-base quality is available; no much larger clone lies one base away. A second Seattle source provided samples from volunteer blood donors who had recovered from COVID-19. Collaborating institutions collected whole blood in K2EDTA tubes following their own protocols. For TCRbeta analysis, collaborators shipped samples as frozen whole blood, isolated PBMCs, or DNA extracted from either of those sample types. The immunoSEQ Assay, a bias-controlled multiplex PCR, was used to amplify TCRbeta CDR3 regions from genomic DNA. The source study handled its data this way. The number of nucleated cells in each sample was estimated by amplification of reference gene primers within the assay. To quantify the absolute abundance of each unique TCRbeta CDR3 rearrangement, sequence reads were collapsed and filtered. For each sample, productive Simpson clonality was calculated by taking the square root of Simpson's diversity index across productive rearrangements. TCRdb took over this immuneACCESS table, retaining in-frame rearrangements with V and J assigned. Such tables are incomplete; in checked studies, under half of the missing clones stem from an unresolved V gene, and the remainder is unexplained. The D gene and trimming were derived from the DNA, and the V and J assignments and clone size from that table. The sample has under 200,000 clones on record, about 91% of them singletons. The ten largest clonotypes hold just under 4% of the sample.

The receptor's source is a woman in her sixties or seventies who had recovered from COVID-19. Source material: peripheral blood. The rearranged segments are TRBV5-1 and TRBJ2-5, with 11 bases in between that match TRBD2. The DNA reads as follows: TGCGCCAGCAGCCTAATTAGCGGGGGGGCTCAAGAGACCCAGTACTTC. This gives the protein CASSLISGGAQETQYF.